These 9 T cell receptor beta chains share one sample of origin, sequenced in a study of spatial heterogeneity in lung cancer (dated by TCRdb to the late 2010s). The time point label, as the study defines it: sample taken at primary tumor resection. For TCR sequencing, whole RNA was extracted from tumor and nontumor lung tissue, or from cryopreserved PBMC samples, and no cell sorting was done. The protocol used for the library was 5' RACE. Sequencing instrument: NextSeq 500. TCRdb reran the public reads through fastp at Q25 and MiXCR, keeping productive beta chains. A single entry per CDR3 protein holds the most common genes and DNA from its merged rows. The sample includes about 92,000 distinct CDR3 sequences, with roughly 12% observed a single time. Of the sample, over 40% is held by the ten largest clones. The source material was PBMCs, sampled at surgery. The receptors stem from a male donor with early-stage non-small cell lung cancer.

The chain couples TRBV3-1 to TRBJ1-1; D is perhaps TRBD1 (6 bases). The CDR3 covers 16 residues. V was clipped by 4 bases and J by 6 bases, with 21 bases between them. The germline gives CDR1 LGHDT, CDR2 YNNKEL (reference sequence). The CDR3 sequence is CASSREWGAEVAEAFF. The CDR3 DNA reads as TGTGCCAGCAGCCGAGAGTGGGGGGCGGAGGTAGCTGAAGCTTTCTTT.

In this sample, this clonotype turned up many times. The rearrangement uses TRBV4-1 and TRBJ1-2; tentative D call: TRBD1 (6 bases). Germline V gene data show CDR1 as MGHRA and CDR2 as YSYEKL. Trimming took 3 bases from V and 7 from J, leaving 12 bases between them. The CDR3 runs to 13 residues. In nucleotides, the CDR3 is TGCGCCAGCAGCCAGTACAGGGAATCTGGCTACACCTTC. Translating gives CASSQYRESGYTF.

Only a few counts were recorded for this clonotype. The CDR3 DNA sequence: TGTGCCAGCAGCTTCATTCAGGTCCAAAGTGAGCAGTTCTTC. Residues: CASSFIQVQSEQFF. The chain carries TRBV11-2 and TRBJ2-1; D is uncertain. Looked up from germline, CDR1 is SGHAT and CDR2 is FQNNGV. The CDR3 runs 14 residues. Trimming cost V 3 bases and J 9 bases, with 15 bases left between them.

This clonotype was picked up many times. The chain is built from TRBV7-9 and TRBJ1-2; D remains unclear. Between the trimmed V and J ends, which lost 5 bases and 8 bases, there was a span of 12 bases. Germline V gene data show CDR1 as SEHNR and CDR2 as FQNEAQ (reference sequence). The CDR3 contains 12 residues. This chain's CDR3 is CASSRPASGYTF. In nucleotides, the CDR3 is TGTGCCAGCAGCCGGCCTGCTTCCGGCTACACCTTC.

The chain joins TRBV7-2 to TRBJ1-6; 8 bases fit TRBD1. J lost 9 bases, V lost 4 bases, and 5 bases had no gene match. The CDR3 is 14 amino acids. Per the germline V gene, CDR1 is SGHTA and CDR2 is FQGNSA. The CDR3 sequence: CASSYDRGSSPLHF. The CDR3, as DNA: TGTGCCAGCAGCTACGACAGGGGATCTTCACCCCTCCACTTT.

This clonotype was counted ten times or more. The chain uses TRBV7-2 and TRBJ2-1; possible D gene TRBD2, 6 bases. The CDR3 length is 15 residues. CDR1 is SGHTA and CDR2 is FQGNSA in the germline V gene. V was cut by 3 bases and J by 0 bases, with 9 bases left in between. The CDR3 bases are TGTGCCAGCAGCTTTAGCGGAGCCTCCTACAATGAGCAGTTCTTC. Translation: CASSFSGASYNEQFF.

The table lists this clonotype with many counts. The chain joins TRBV29-1 to TRBJ1-1, with D perhaps TRBD1 (6 bases). The CDR3 is made up of 13 amino acids. Germline V lookup: CDR1 SQVTM, CDR2 ANQGSEA. V lost 5 bases and J lost 4, with 14 bases in between. In DNA form, the CDR3 reads TGCAGCGTTAAGGACAGTGCCGGCACTGAAGCTTTCTTT. It translates to CSVKDSAGTEAFF.

CDR3 residues: CASSLKDGGDTQYF. CDR3 sequence (DNA): TGTGCCAGCAGCTTAAAAGACGGGGGAGATACGCAGTATTTT. This chain links TRBV7-6 with TRBJ2-3, with D possibly being TRBD2 (6 bases). The CDR3 has 14 residues. Trimming shortened V by 2 bases and J by 5 bases, and 11 bases separated the two germline ends. The V gene's germline CDR1 is SGHVS and CDR2 FNYEAQ. Drawing the rest from reference TRBV7-6 and TRBJ2-3, the complete variable domain is GAGVSQSPRYKVTKRGQDVALRCDPISGHVSLYWYRQALGQGPEFLTYFNYEAQQDKSGLPNDRFSAERPEGSISTLTIQRTEQRDSAMYRCASSLKDGGDTQYFGPGTRLTVL.

V and J are TRBV20-1 and TRBJ1-6; tentative D call: TRBD1 (5 bases). Germline lookup yields CDR1 DFQATT and CDR2 SNEGSKA (reference sequence). The V and J ends lost 2 bases and 0 bases respectively, with 8 bases between them. This CDR3 has 15 amino acids. The CDR3 loop is CSARIRASYNSPLHF. The CDR3 DNA reads as TGCAGTGCTAGAATCAGGGCCTCCTATAATTCACCCCTCCACTTT.